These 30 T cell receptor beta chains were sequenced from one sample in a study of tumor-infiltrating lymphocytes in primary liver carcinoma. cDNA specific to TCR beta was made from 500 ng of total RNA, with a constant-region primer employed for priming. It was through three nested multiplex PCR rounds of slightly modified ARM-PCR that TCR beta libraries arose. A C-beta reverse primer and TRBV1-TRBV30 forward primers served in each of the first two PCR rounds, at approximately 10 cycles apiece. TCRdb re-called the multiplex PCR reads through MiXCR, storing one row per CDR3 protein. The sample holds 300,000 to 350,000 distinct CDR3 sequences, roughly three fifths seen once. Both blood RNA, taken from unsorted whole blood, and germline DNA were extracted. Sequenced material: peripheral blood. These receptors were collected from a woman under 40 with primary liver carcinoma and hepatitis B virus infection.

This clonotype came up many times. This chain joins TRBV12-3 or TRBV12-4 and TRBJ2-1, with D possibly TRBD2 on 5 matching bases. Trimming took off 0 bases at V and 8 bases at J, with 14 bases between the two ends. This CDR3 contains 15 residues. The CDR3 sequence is CASSLANTAGHEQFF. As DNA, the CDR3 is TGTGCCAGCAGTTTAGCGAACACCGCGGGCCATGAGCAGTTCTTC.

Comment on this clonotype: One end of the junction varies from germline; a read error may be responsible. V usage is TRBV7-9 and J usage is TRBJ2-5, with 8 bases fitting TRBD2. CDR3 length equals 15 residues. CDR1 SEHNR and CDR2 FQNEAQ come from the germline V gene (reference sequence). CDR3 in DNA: TGTGCCAGTAGCTTAGGAGGGACTAGAAGGGAGACCCAGCACTTC. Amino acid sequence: CASSLGGTRRETQHF.

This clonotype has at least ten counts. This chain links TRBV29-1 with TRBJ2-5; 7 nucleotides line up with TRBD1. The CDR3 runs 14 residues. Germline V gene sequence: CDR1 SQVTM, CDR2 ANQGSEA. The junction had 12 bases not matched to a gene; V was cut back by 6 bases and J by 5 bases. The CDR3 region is CSVPQGSGPETQYF. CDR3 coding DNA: TGCAGCGTCCCACAGGGGTCCGGCCCGGAGACCCAGTACTTC.

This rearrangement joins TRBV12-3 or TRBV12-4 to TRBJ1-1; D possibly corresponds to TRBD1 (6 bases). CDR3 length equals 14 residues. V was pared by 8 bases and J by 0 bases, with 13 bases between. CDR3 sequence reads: CASGSQGLNTEAFF. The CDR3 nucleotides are TGTGCCAGCGGTTCGCAGGGGTTGAACACTGAAGCTTTCTTT.

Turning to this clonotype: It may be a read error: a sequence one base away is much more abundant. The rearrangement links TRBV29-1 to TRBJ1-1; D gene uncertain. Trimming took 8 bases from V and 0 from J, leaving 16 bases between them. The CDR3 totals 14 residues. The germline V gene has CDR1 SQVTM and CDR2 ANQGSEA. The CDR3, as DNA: TGCAGCATTCCCAGTAGGTCATTGAACACTGAAGCTTTCTTT. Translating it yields CSIPSRSLNTEAFF.

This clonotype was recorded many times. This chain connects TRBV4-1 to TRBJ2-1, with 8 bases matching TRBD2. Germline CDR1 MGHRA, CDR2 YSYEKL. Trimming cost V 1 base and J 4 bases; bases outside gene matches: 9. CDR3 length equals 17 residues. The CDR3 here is CASSQVSGTRPYNEQFF. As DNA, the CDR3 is TGCGCCAGCAGCCAAGTCTCCGGGACTAGACCGTACAATGAGCAGTTCTTC.

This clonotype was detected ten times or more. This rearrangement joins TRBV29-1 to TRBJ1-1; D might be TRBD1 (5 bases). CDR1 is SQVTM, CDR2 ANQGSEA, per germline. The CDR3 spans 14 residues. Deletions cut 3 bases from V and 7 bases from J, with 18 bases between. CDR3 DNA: TGCAGCGTTGATGGAGGGACGGGGTCGGGTGAAGCTTTCTTT. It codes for CSVDGGTGSGEAFF. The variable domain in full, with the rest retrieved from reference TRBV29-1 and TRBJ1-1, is SAVISQKPSRDICQRGTSLTIQCQVDSQVTMMFWYRQQPGQSLTLIATANQGSEATYESGFVIDKFPISRPNLTFSTLTVSNMSPEDSSIYLCSVDGGTGSGEAFFGQGTRLTVV.

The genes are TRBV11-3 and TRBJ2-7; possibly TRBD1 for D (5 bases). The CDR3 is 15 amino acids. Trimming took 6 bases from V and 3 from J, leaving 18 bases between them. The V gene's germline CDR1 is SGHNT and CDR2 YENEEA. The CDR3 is CASSHPGNRLYEQYF. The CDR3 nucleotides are TGTGCCAGCAGTCATCCGGGCAACAGGCTCTACGAGCAGTACTTC.

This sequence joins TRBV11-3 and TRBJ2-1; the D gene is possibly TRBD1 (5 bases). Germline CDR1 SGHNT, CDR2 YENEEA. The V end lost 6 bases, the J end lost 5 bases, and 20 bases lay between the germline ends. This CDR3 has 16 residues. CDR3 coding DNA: TGTGCCAGCAGTTCCCGACTCTCAAGGGGTCACAATGAGCAGTTCTTC. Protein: CASSSRLSRGHNEQFF.

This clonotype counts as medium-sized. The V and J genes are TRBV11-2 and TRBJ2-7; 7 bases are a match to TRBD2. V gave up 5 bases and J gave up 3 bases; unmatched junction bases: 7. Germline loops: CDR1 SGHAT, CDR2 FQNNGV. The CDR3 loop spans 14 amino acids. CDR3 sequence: CASSPPGLHYEQYF. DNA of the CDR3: TGTGCCAGCAGCCCGCCGGGACTACACTACGAGCAGTACTTC.

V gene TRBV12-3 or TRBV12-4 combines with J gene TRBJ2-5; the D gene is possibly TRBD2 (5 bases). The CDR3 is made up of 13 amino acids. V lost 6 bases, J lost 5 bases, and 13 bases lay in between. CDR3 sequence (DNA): TGTGCCAGCAGCCCTACTAGAGAGGAGACCCAGTACTTC. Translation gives CASSPTREETQYF.

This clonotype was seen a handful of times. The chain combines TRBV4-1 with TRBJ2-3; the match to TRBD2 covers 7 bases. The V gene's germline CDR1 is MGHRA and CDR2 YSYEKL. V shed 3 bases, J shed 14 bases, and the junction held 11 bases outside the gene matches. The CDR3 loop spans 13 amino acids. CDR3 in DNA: TGCGCCAGCAGCCAGGACCGGGACTATCGTCGGTATTTT. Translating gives CASSQDRDYRRYF.

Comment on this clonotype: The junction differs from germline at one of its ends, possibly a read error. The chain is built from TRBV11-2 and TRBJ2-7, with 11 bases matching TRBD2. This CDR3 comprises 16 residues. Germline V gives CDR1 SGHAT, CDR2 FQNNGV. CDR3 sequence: CASSFPGLAGTYEQHF. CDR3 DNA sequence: TGTGCCAGCAGCTTCCCAGGACTAGCGGGTACCTATGAGCAGCATTTC.

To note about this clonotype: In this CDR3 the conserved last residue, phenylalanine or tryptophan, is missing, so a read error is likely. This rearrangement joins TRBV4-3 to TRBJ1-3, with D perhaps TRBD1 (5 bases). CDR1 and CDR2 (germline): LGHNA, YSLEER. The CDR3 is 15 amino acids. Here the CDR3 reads CAGSPSEGPGNTIYL. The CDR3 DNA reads TGCGCCGGCAGCCCCTCCGAGGGACCTGGAAACACCATATATTTG.

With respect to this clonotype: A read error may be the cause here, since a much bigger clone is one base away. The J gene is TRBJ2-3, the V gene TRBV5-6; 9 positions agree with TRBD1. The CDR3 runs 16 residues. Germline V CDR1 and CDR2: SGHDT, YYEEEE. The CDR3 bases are TGTGCCAGCAGCCCGAGGAGGACAGGGGATACAGATACGGAGTATTTT. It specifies CASSPRRTGDTDTEYF. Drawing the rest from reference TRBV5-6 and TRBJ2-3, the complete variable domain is DAGVTQSPTHLIKTRGQQVTLRCSPKSGHDTVSWYQQALGQGPQFIFQYYEEEERQRGNFPDRFSGHQFPNYSSELNVNALLLGDSALYLCASSPRRTGDTDTEYFGPGTRLTVL.

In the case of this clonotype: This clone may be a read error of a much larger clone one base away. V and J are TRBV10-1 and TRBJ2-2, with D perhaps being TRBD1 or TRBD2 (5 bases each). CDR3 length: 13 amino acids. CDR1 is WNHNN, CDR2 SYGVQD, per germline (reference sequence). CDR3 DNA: TGCGCCAGCAGCAGGGACCCCACCGGGGAGCCGTTTTTT. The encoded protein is CASSRDPTGEPFF.

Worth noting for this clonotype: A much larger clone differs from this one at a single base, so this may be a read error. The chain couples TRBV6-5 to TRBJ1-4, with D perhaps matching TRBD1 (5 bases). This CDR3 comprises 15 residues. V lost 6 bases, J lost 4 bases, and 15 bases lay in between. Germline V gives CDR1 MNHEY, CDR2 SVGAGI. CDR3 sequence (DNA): TGTGCCAGCAGCGGAAGCGGGGGGATTAATGAAAAACTGTTTTTT. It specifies CASSGSGGINEKLFF.

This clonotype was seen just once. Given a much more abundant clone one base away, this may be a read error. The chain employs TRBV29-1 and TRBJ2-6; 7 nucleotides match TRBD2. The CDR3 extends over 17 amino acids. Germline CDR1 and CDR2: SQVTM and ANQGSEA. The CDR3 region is CRFPRGELFAGTNVLTF. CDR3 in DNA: TGCAGGTTCCCACGGGGGGAATTATTTGCTGGGACCAACGTCCTGACTTTC.

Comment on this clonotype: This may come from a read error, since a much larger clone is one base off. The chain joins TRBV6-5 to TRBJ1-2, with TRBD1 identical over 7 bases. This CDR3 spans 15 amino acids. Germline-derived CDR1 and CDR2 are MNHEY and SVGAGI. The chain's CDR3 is CTSSLHRGSDYGYTF. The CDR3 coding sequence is TGTACCAGCAGTCTTCACAGGGGCTCTGACTATGGCTACACCTTC.

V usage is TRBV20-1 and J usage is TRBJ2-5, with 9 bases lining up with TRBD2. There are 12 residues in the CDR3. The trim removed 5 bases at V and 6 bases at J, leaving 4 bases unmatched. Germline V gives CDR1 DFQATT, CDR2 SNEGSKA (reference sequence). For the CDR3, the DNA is TGCAGTGCTTCTAGCGGGACGAAGACCCAGTACTTC. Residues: CSASSGTKTQYF.

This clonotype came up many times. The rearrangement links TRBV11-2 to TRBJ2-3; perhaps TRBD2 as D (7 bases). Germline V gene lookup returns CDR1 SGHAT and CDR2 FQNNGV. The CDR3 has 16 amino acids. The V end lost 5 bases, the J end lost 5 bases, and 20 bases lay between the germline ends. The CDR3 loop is CASSTRRGAGEDTQYF. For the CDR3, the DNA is TGTGCCAGCAGCACCCGTCGGGGGGCGGGAGAAGATACGCAGTATTTT.

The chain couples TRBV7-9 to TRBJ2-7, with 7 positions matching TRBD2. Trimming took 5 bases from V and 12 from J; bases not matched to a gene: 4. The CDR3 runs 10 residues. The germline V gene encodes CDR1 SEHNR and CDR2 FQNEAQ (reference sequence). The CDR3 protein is CASSAGAAYF. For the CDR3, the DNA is TGTGCCAGCAGCGCGGGAGCGGCGTACTTC.

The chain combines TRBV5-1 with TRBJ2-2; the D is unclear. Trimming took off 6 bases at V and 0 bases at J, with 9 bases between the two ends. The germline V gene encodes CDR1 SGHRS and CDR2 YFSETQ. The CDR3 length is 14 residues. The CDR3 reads CASKQQSNTGELFF. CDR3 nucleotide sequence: TGCGCCAGCAAACAGCAGTCGAACACCGGGGAGCTGTTTTTT. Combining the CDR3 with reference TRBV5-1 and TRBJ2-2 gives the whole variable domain KAGVTQTPRYLIKTRGQQVTLSCSPISGHRSVSWYQQTPGQGLQFLFEYFSETQRNKGNFPGRFSGRQFSNSRSEMNVSTLELGDSALYLCASKQQSNTGELFFGEGSRLTVL.

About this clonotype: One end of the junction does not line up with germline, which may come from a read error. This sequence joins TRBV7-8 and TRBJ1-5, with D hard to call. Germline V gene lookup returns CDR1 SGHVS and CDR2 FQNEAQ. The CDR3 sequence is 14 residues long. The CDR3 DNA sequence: TGTGCCAGTAGCTTAGAGCGGGCCACTTCAGCCCAGCATTTT. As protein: CASSLERATSAQHF.

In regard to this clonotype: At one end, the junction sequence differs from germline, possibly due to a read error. Here the CDR3 reads CVSSFSPEGWSYEQYF. The CDR3 DNA reads as TGTGTCAGCAGCTTTAGTCCGGAGGGATGGTCCTACGAGCAGTACTTC. The V gene is TRBV11-2, the J gene TRBJ2-7; D perhaps matches TRBD2 (6 bases). The germline CDR1 and CDR2 sequences are SGHAT and FQNNGV. CDR3 length equals 16 residues.

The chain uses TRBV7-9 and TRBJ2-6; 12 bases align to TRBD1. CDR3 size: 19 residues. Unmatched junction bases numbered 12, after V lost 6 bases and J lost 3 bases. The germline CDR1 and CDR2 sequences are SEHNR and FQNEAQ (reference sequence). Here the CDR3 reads CASRSPGTGGTFGANVLTF. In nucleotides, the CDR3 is TGTGCCAGCAGAAGCCCCGGGACAGGGGGCACATTTGGGGCCAACGTCCTGACTTTC.

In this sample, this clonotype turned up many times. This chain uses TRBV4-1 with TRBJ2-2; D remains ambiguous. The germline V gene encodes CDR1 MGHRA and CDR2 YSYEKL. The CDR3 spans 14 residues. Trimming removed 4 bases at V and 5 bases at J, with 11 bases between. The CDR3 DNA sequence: TGCGCCAGCAGCCCCCTGCCTGGGACCGGGGAGCTGTTTTTT. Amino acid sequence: CASSPLPGTGELFF.

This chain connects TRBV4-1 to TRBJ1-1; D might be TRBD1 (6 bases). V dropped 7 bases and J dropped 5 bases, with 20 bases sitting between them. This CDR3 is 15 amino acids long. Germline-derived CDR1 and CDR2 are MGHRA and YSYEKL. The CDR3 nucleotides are TGCGCCAGCACAACAGGGACGGCTGCAGGGACTGAAGCTTTCTTT. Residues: CASTTGTAAGTEAFF.

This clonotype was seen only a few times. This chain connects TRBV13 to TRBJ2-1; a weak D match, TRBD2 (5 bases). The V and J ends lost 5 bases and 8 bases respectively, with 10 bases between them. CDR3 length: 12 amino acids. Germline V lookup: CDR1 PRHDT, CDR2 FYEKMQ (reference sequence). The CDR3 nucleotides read TGTGCCAGCAGCCCTAGCCCTCATGAGCAGTTCTTC. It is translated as CASSPSPHEQFF. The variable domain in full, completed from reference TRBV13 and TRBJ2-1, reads AAGVIQSPRHLIKEKRETATLKCYPIPRHDTVYWYQQGPGQDPQFLISFYEKMQSDKGSIPDRFSAQQFSDYHSELNMSSLELGDSALYFCASSPSPHEQFFGPGTRLTVL.

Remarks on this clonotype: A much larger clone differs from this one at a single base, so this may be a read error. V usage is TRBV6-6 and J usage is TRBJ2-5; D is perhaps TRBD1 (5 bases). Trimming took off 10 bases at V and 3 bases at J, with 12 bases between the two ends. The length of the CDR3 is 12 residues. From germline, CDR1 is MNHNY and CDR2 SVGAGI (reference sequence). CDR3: CATNTREETQYF. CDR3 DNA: TGTGCCACAAACACCAGGGAAGAGACCCAGTACTTC.